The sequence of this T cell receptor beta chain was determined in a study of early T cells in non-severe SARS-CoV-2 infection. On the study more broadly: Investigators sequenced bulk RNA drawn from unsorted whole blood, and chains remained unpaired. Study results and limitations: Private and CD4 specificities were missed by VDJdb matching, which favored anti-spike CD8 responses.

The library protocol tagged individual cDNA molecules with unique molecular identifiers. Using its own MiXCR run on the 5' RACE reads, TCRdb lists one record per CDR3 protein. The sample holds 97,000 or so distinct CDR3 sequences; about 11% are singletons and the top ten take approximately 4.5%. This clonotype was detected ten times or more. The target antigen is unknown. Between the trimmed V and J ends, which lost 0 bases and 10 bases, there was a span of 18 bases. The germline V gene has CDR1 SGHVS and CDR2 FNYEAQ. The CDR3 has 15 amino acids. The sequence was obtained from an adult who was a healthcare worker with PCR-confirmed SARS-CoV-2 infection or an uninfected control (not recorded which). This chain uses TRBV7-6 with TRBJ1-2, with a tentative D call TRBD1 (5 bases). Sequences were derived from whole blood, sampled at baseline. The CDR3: CASSLAYRDVPSYTF. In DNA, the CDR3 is TGTGCCAGCAGCTTAGCGTACCGGGACGTCCCGTCCTACACCTTC.